This passage covers 18 T cell receptor beta chains from one sample sequenced in a study of PD-1 blockade in classical Hodgkin lymphoma. Time point meaning: cycle 4 day 1 (C4D1), after six to seven weeks of nivolumab. Following autologous stem cell transplantation, relapse occurred in every patient, and exposure to brentuximab vedotin varied. It was by magnetic negative selection that CD4+ T cells were purified from thawed PBMCs. The assay was immunoSEQ multiplex PCR, and TCRdb's table has in-frame clones only and misses some. The sample gives roughly 10,000 clones, over 80% of which show up once; about 1.5% is in the top ten. Sequenced here: CD4+ T cells from blood, sampled before the fourth cycle of nivolumab. The receptors were gathered from a human donor with classical Hodgkin lymphoma.

This rearrangement joins TRBV2 to TRBJ1-3; TRBD1 matches 8 bases. Unmatched junction bases numbered 9, after V lost 6 bases and J lost 2 bases. Germline values: CDR1 SNHLY, CDR2 FYNNEI. The CDR3 contains 16 residues. CDR3 loop: CASSVGQALPGNTIYF. CDR3 DNA: TGTGCCAGCAGCGTGGGACAGGCACTACCTGGAAACACCATATATTTT.

This sequence joins TRBV30 and TRBJ2-1, with 7 bases matching TRBD1. The V gene end was trimmed by 2 bases and the J gene end by 10 bases; junction bases not matched to a gene: 8. Germline V CDR1 and CDR2: GTSNPN, SVGIG (reference sequence). CDR3 length: 13 amino acids. CDR3 nucleotide sequence: TGTGCCTGGAGTCCCGACAGGGAATGGGAGCAGTTCTTC. Amino acid sequence: CAWSPDREWEQFF. The variable domain in full, completed from reference TRBV30 and TRBJ2-1, reads SQTIHQWPATLVQPVGSPLSLECTVEGTSNPNLYWYRQAAGRGLQLLFYSVGIGQISSEVPQNLSASRPQDRQFILSSKKLLLSDSGFYLCAWSPDREWEQFFGPGTRLTVL.

The gene calls are TRBV29-1 and TRBJ2-3; 14 bases line up with TRBD2. J gave up 6 bases and V 5 bases, and 1 base lay outside the gene matches. The CDR3 spans 13 residues. CDR1 is SQVTM, CDR2 ANQGSEA, per germline. The CDR3 DNA follows: TGCAGCGTTAGACTAGCGGGAGGGGATACGCAGTATTTT. Its translation is CSVRLAGGDTQYF.

This clone was seen a handful of times. The V call is TRBV27, the J call TRBJ2-7; D may correspond to TRBD1 or TRBD2 (5 bases each). The CDR3 runs 14 residues. V lost 3 bases to trimming and J lost 7 bases, with 16 bases between them. The germline gives CDR1 MNHEY, CDR2 SMNVEV (reference sequence). This CDR3 reads CASSLGTQGREQYF. In DNA form, the CDR3 reads TGTGCCAGCAGTTTGGGGACGCAGGGTAGGGAGCAGTACTTC.

The chain links TRBV5-1 to TRBJ2-2; TRBD2 matches at 7 bases. The CDR3 contains 14 residues. Germline V gene data show CDR1 as SGHRS and CDR2 as YFSETQ. Trimming removed 0 bases from V and 7 bases from J; junction bases left unmatched: 3. Written as DNA, the CDR3 is TGCGCCAGCAGCTTGGCCGGGGAGGGCGGGGAGCTGTTTTTT. This gives the protein CASSLAGEGGELFF.

This chain uses TRBV7-9 with TRBJ2-2, with D unclear. The germline V and J ends were trimmed by 3 bases and 0 bases, with 5 bases remaining between them. This CDR3 has 14 residues. Per the germline V gene, CDR1 is SEHNR and CDR2 is FQNEAQ (reference sequence). CDR3 amino acids: CASSLGANTGELFF. As DNA, the CDR3 is TGTGCCAGCAGCTTGGGCGCGAACACCGGGGAGCTGTTTTTT. The full variable domain, in which reference TRBV7-9 and TRBJ2-2 provide the parts outside the CDR3, is DTGVSQNPRHKITKRGQNVTFRCDPISEHNRLYWYRQTLGQGPEFLTYFQNEAQLEKSRLLSDRFSAERPKGSFSTLEIQRTEQGDSAMYLCASSLGANTGELFFGEGSRLTVL.

The chain uses TRBV5-5 and TRBJ2-4; TRBD2 agrees at 7 bases. The CDR3 runs 16 residues. Germline loops: CDR1 SGHKS, CDR2 YYEKEE (reference sequence). V gave up 5 bases and J gave up 6 bases; unmatched junction bases: 14. The CDR3 nucleotides read TGTGCCAGCAGTAGGGGCGCGGGGCGGGAGCCAAACATTCAGTACTTC. Amino acid sequence: CASSRGAGREPNIQYF.

V usage is TRBV7-9 and J usage is TRBJ1-1; D not certain. The CDR3 is 15 residues long. From germline, CDR1 is SEHNR and CDR2 FQNEAQ (reference sequence). Trimming removed 6 bases from V and 1 base from J, with 15 bases in between. The CDR3 sequence is CASSNRPLGNTEAFF. CDR3 in DNA: TGTGCCAGCAGTAACCGACCCCTGGGGAACACTGAAGCTTTCTTT.

The genes are TRBV6-6 and TRBJ2-5, with TRBD1 identical over 10 bases. Looked up from germline, CDR1 is MNHNY and CDR2 is SVGAGI (reference sequence). The CDR3 contains 16 residues. The junction had 8 bases not matched to a gene; V was cut back by 2 bases and J by 5 bases. For the CDR3, the DNA is TGTGCCAGCAGTTACGGGACAGGGGTCCTTTATGAGACCCAGTACTTC. Translating gives CASSYGTGVLYETQYF.

This chain connects TRBV4-2 to TRBJ1-5, with no clear D. Between the trimmed V and J ends, which lost 1 base and 7 bases, there was a span of 14 bases. Germline V lookup: CDR1 LGHNA, CDR2 YNFKEQ. This CDR3 spans 15 amino acids. The CDR3 nucleotides read TGTGCCAGCAGCCAAGGTGCGGCAGGAGGACAGCCCCAGCATTTT. Protein sequence: CASSQGAAGGQPQHF.

As to this clone: This sample includes further DNA sequences coding for the same CDR3. The gene calls are TRBV5-1 and TRBJ1-2, with D perhaps matching TRBD1 (5 bases). The CDR3 sequence is 14 residues long. The germline CDR1 and CDR2 sequences are SGHRS and YFSETQ. V was trimmed by 2 bases and J by 7 bases, leaving 15 bases between them. CDR3 DNA sequence: TGCGCCAGCAGCTTCGACAGACCTATAAGTGGCTACACCTTC. Protein: CASSFDRPISGYTF.

Written as DNA, the CDR3 is TGTGCCAGTAGTAAATCGGGACAGGGGGATTCTGGGGCCAACGTCCTGACTTTC. Translation: CASSKSGQGDSGANVLTF. The rearrangement links TRBV19 to TRBJ2-6; 11 bases are shared with TRBD1. The CDR3 is 18 amino acids. Germline V gives CDR1 LNHDA, CDR2 SQIVND (reference sequence). Unmatched junction bases numbered 6, after V lost 4 bases and J lost 1 base.

V usage is TRBV28 and J usage is TRBJ1-2; 8 bases are a match to TRBD1. Germline CDR1 is MDHEN and CDR2 is SYDVKM. V lost 3 bases to trimming and J lost 4 bases; unmatched junction nucleotides: 10. The CDR3 spans 16 residues. CDR3 nucleotide sequence: TGTGCCAGCAGTTTCTGGGGGGACAGGTGGGGCTATGGCTACACCTTC. Encoded protein: CASSFWGDRWGYGYTF.

CDR3 nucleotide sequence: TGTGCCAGCAGCTTAGGGGGGTTCTACAATGAGCAGTTCTTC. Its protein product is CASSLGGFYNEQFF. The gene calls are TRBV13 and TRBJ2-1; D is unresolved. CDR1 is PRHDT and CDR2 is FYEKMQ in the germline V gene (reference sequence). Trimming took 0 bases from V and 3 from J, leaving 6 bases between them. The CDR3 is 14 residues long.

The chain is built from TRBV5-4 and TRBJ2-1, with D hard to call. The CDR3 length is 14 residues. V dropped 0 bases and J dropped 6 bases, with 10 bases sitting between them. The V gene's germline CDR1 is SGHNT and CDR2 YYREEE (reference sequence). The CDR3 protein is CASSLALSFNEQFF. The CDR3 DNA is TGTGCCAGCAGCTTGGCCCTCAGTTTCAATGAGCAGTTCTTC.

This clone was counted between two and nine times. The chain has TRBV6-5 and TRBJ2-7; 9 positions match TRBD1. This CDR3 has 13 amino acids. Germline values: CDR1 MNHEY, CDR2 SVGAGI. The junction had 3 bases not matched to a gene; V was cut back by 6 bases and J by 3 bases. CDR3 sequence reads: CASSNRGLYEQYF. The CDR3 DNA reads as TGTGCCAGCAGCAACAGGGGGCTCTACGAGCAGTACTTC.

CDR3 residues: CARETGQGYNEQFF. For the CDR3, the DNA is TGTGCCAGAGAGACCGGACAGGGGTACAATGAGCAGTTCTTC. V gene TRBV9 combines with J gene TRBJ2-1; 9 bases match TRBD1. CDR3 length: 14 amino acids. V trimming: 8 bases; J trimming: 4 bases; junction bases outside the gene matches: 7. Germline loops: CDR1 SGDLS, CDR2 YYNGEE.

The rearrangement uses TRBV11-1 and TRBJ1-2, with 9 bases matching TRBD1. With 5 bases clipped from V and 7 bases from J, the junction kept 8 bases outside the gene matches. Germline lookup yields CDR1 SGHAT and CDR2 FQDESV (reference sequence). This CDR3 contains 14 residues. Here the CDR3 reads CASSRGQGNLGYTF. The DNA of the CDR3 is TGTGCCAGCAGCAGGGGACAGGGAAATCTTGGCTACACCTTC.